The T cell receptor beta chain described here comes from a study of OX40 agonist ivuxolimab in advanced cancers. Study findings and constraints: Not determined was the antigen specificity of the expanded peripheral T cells.

Worth noting for this clone: Its antigen remains unidentified.

Autoimmune disease history or systemic immunosuppression meant exclusion. The CDR3 sequence is 17 residues long. Between the trimmed V and J ends, which lost 5 bases and 3 bases, there was a span of 23 bases. Germline CDR1 is SGHNT and CDR2 is YYREEE (reference sequence). Assay: immunoSEQ multiplex PCR; the TCRdb copy retains only in-frame clones and omits some. Among over 80,000 clones, about 90% were seen once, and the ten largest hold more than 5.5%. The clonotype was recovered from an adult with an advanced solid tumor such as melanoma, head and neck, liver or kidney cancer. The material sequenced was CD4+ or CD8+ T cells sorted from blood, taken in a trial of the OX40 agonist ivuxolimab. This chain joins TRBV5-4 and TRBJ1-2, with D perhaps TRBD1 (5 bases). The CDR3 protein is CASRLRAQGARDYGYTF. CDR3 DNA: TGTGCCAGCAGACTCCGGGCTCAGGGAGCTAGGGACTATGGCTACACCTTC.